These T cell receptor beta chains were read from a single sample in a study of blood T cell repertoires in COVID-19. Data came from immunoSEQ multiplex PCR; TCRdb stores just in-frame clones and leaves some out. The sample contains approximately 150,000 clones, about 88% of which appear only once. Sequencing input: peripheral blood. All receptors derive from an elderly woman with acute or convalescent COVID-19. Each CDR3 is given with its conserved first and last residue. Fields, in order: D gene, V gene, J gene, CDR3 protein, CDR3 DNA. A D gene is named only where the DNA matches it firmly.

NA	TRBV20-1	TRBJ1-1	CSASPQGEAFF	TGCAGTGCTAGCCCCCAGGGGGAAGCTTTCTTT
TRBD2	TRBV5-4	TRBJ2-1	CASSLGLAGVNNEQFF	TGTGCCAGCAGCTTGGGGCTAGCGGGGGTTAACAATGAGCAGTTCTTC
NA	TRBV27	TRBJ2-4	CASSLTGIHIQYF	TGTGCCAGCAGTTTAACCGGGATACACATTCAGTACTTC
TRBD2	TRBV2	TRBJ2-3	CASSRLAGESDTQYF	TGTGCCAGCAGTAGACTAGCGGGAGAATCTGATACGCAGTATTTT
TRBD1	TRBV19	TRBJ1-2	CASSPPGTGGSAQGYTF	TGTGCCAGTAGTCCCCCCGGGACAGGGGGTAGCGCGCAAGGCTACACCTTC
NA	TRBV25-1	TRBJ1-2	CASSGQIGLHYGYTF	TGTGCCAGCAGTGGCCAGATCGGACTTCACTATGGCTACACCTTC
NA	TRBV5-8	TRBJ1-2	CASSLADRPEDGYTF	TGTGCCAGCAGCTTGGCCGACAGGCCGGAGGATGGCTACACCTTC
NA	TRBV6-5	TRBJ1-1	CASIPQGDTEAFF	TGTGCCAGCATCCCACAGGGTGACACTGAAGCTTTCTTT
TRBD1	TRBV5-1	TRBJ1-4	CASSLASRTGSEKLFF	TGCGCCAGCAGCTTGGCCTCCAGGACAGGGAGTGAAAAACTGTTTTTT
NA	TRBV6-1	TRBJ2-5	CASSEDPGRETQYF	TGTGCCAGCAGTGAAGACCCAGGGAGGGAGACCCAGTACTTC
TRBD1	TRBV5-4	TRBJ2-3	CASSGDRGTDTQYF	TGTGCCAGCAGCGGTGACAGGGGCACAGATACGCAGTATTTT
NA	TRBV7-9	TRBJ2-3	CASSAGLFTDTQYF	TGTGCCAGCAGCGCGGGACTTTTCACAGATACGCAGTATTTT
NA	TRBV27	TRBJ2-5	CASSLRQDQETQYF	TGTGCCAGCAGTTTAAGGCAGGACCAAGAGACCCAGTACTTC
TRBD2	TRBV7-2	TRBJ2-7	CASSLAGGPHEQYF	TGTGCCAGCAGTTTAGCGGGAGGGCCCCACGAGCAGTACTTC
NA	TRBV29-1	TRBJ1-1	CSVQAGVNTEAFF	TGCAGCGTCCAGGCGGGGGTGAACACTGAAGCTTTCTTT